These 14 T cell receptor beta chains originate from one sample sequenced in a study of cytomegalovirus exposure and HLA in healthy donors. The primer mix had 60 Vbeta and 13 Jbeta primers. TCRdb's table, derived via immunoSEQ multiplex PCR, lists solely in-frame clones and lacks some. The sample shows 150,000 to 200,000 clones, around 80% of them seen only once. The source material was PBMCs. All receptors derive from a middle-aged man in good health and CMV-seronegative.

The rearrangement uses TRBV7-2 and TRBJ1-6; 8 nucleotides match TRBD1. The V segment lost 2 bases and the J segment 5 bases; nucleotides outside the gene matches: 2. CDR1 and CDR2 from the germline V gene are SGHTA and FQGNSA. This CDR3 is built from 15 residues. The CDR3: CASSLLGQDNSPLHF. The CDR3 DNA is TGTGCCAGCAGCTTACTGGGACAGGATAATTCACCCCTCCACTTT.

The chain combines TRBV21-1 with TRBJ2-7; the D call TRBD1 from the table was never checked on the DNA. TRBV21-1 is listed as a pseudogene. The CDR3 consists of 14 residues. CDR3 DNA: TGTGCCAGCAGCGAGTCCAGGGGCTCCTACGAGCAGTACTTC. Its translation is CASSESRGSYEQYF.

This chain connects TRBV5-6 to TRBJ2-4, with TRBD2 matching 10 bases. V was clipped by 6 bases and J by 9 bases; unmatched bases: 6. The CDR3 covers 13 residues. Germline CDR1 and CDR2: SGHDT and YYEEEE. CDR3 sequence: CASKLGLATIQYF. Written as DNA, the CDR3 is TGTGCCAGCAAATTGGGACTAGCGACCATTCAGTACTTC.

The chain links TRBV19 to TRBJ1-5; D is unresolved. Trimming cost V 5 bases and J 5 bases, with 10 bases left between them. This CDR3 comprises 13 residues. The V gene's germline CDR1 is LNHDA and CDR2 SQIVND (reference sequence). The CDR3 loop is CASSPPRDQPQHF. CDR3 DNA sequence: TGTGCCAGTAGTCCGCCGAGGGATCAGCCCCAGCATTTT.

The rearrangement uses TRBV7-2 and TRBJ2-3, with TRBD2 matching over 8 bases. V trimming: 1 base; J trimming: 2 bases; junction bases outside the gene matches: 5. CDR1 and CDR2 from the germline V gene are SGHTA and FQGNSA. The CDR3 consists of 16 residues. DNA of the CDR3: TGTGCCAGCAGCTTAGGGGGCGGGGGGACCACAGATACGCAGTATTTT. Protein product: CASSLGGGGTTDTQYF.

This clone has a handful of counts. J is TRBJ2-3 and V is TRBV5-4, with TRBD2 matching 12 bases. Losses at the gene ends were 4 bases for V and 4 bases for J; bases not matched to a gene: 13. The germline CDR1 and CDR2 sequences are SGHNT and YYREEE (reference sequence). The CDR3 has 18 residues. For the CDR3, the DNA is TGTGCCAGCAGCAGAGAGGCACTAGCGGGGGGTATCCCAGATACGCAGTATTTT. It yields the protein CASSREALAGGIPDTQYF. The full variable domain, rest sourced from reference TRBV5-4 and TRBJ2-3, is ETGVTQSPTHLIKTRGQQVTLRCSSQSGHNTVSWYQQALGQGPQFIFQYYREEENGRGNFPPRFSGLQFPNYSSELNVNALELDDSALYLCASSREALAGGIPDTQYFGPGTRLTVL.

The CDR3 protein is CASSLVTGGVYEQYF. CDR3 coding DNA: TGTGCCAGCAGCTTGGTTACGGGGGGGGTCTACGAGCAGTACTTC. J is TRBJ2-7 and V is TRBV5-6, with 8 bases that match TRBD2. V lost 0 bases to trimming and J lost 3 bases; unmatched junction nucleotides: 5. Looked up from germline, CDR1 is SGHDT and CDR2 is YYEEEE. CDR3 size: 15 residues.

V usage is TRBV9 and J usage is TRBJ2-2, with D possibly matching TRBD1 (5 bases). The V end lost 6 bases, the J end lost 0 bases, and 9 bases lay between the germline ends. From germline, CDR1 is SGDLS and CDR2 YYNGEE. This CDR3 has 14 amino acids. The CDR3 DNA follows: TGTGCCAGCAAGGTCAGGGCGAACACCGGGGAGCTGTTTTTT. Protein product: CASKVRANTGELFF.

The chain has TRBV27 and TRBJ2-1; 10 bases fit TRBD1. This CDR3 contains 14 residues. The trim removed 5 bases at V and 9 bases at J, leaving 7 bases unmatched. Germline CDR1 reads MNHEY; CDR2 reads SMNVEV (reference sequence). The CDR3 loop reads CASSADRGWGEQFF. CDR3 nucleotide sequence: TGTGCCAGCAGTGCGGACAGGGGGTGGGGTGAGCAGTTCTTC.

V usage is TRBV29-1 and J usage is TRBJ2-5, with a tentative D call TRBD2 (6 bases). The germline V gene encodes CDR1 SQVTM and CDR2 ANQGSEA. This CDR3 region has 12 residues. Trimming left V 3 bases short and J 9 bases short, with 14 bases between. The CDR3 DNA is TGCAGCGTTGATGACCCGGGAGCGGCCCAGTACTTC. Residues: CSVDDPGAAQYF.

The rearrangement joins TRBV6-1 to TRBJ2-5; D is perhaps TRBD2 (6 bases). With 1 base removed from V and 5 bases from J, the gap between germline ends came to 20 bases. Germline assignment: CDR1 MNHNS and CDR2 SASEGT. The CDR3 is made up of 17 amino acids. CDR3 protein: CASSEDSLAGRIETQYF. The CDR3 coding sequence is TGTGCCAGCAGTGAAGATTCGCTGGCGGGACGAATTGAGACCCAGTACTTC.

This rearrangement joins TRBV19 to TRBJ1-1, with a tentative D call TRBD1 (5 bases). V lost 8 bases, J lost 0 bases, and 10 bases lay in between. CDR3 length equals 13 residues. Germline CDR1 and CDR2: LNHDA and SQIVND (reference sequence). CDR3 in amino acids: CASLQALNTEAFF. CDR3 in DNA: TGTGCCAGTCTACAGGCGCTGAACACTGAAGCTTTCTTT.

The CDR3 DNA sequence: TGCGCCAGCAGCCTCGACAGGGGAGGGACTAATTCACCCCTCCACTTT. Translating gives CASSLDRGGTNSPLHF. This chain connects TRBV5-1 to TRBJ1-6; 8 bases match TRBD1. CDR1 and CDR2 (germline): SGHRS, YFSETQ. This CDR3 is built from 16 residues. After removal of 4 bases from V and 6 bases from J, the junction contained 9 bases not matched to a gene.

V gene TRBV19 combines with J gene TRBJ2-5, with a possible D match to TRBD1 (7 bases). Germline V CDR1 and CDR2: LNHDA, SQIVND (reference sequence). There are 15 residues in the CDR3. V dropped 4 bases and J dropped 4 bases, with 16 bases sitting between them. The CDR3 spells CASSKGSGGRETQYF. The CDR3 region has the DNA TGTGCCAGTAGTAAGGGTTCAGGGGGGCGAGAGACCCAGTACTTC.